This TCR beta chain originates from a study of blood T cell repertoires in COVID-19. At the level of the study: Samples representing acute and convalescent COVID-19 were sourced from the United States, Italy and Spain. Sources were T cells, B-cell-depleted T cells, or PBMCs; the material itself was cDNA or gDNA.

Participants, roughly 18 to 90 years old, spanned approximately 25 US areas. As handled by the study authors: Nucleated cell number was recorded as an estimate derived from reference gene primer amplification. Using immunoSEQ multiplex PCR, the repertoire was profiled, and TCRdb retains in-frame clones only, with some absent. Clone size and the V and J calls come from that table; the DNA yielded D and trimming. The sample contains some 200,000 clones, around 84% of which appear only once. Germline V gene sequence: CDR1 SGHNT, CDR2 YYREEE (reference sequence). This CDR3 contains 17 residues. Trimming took off 0 bases at V and 0 bases at J, with 12 bases between the two ends.

Sample: PBMCs or T cells enriched from blood (not recorded which). The chain has TRBV5-4 and TRBJ2-2; maybe TRBD1 (6 bases). The clonotype comes from a middle-aged woman with acute COVID-19. The chain's CDR3 is CASSLGPGEPNTGELFF. In nucleotides, the CDR3 is TGTGCCAGCAGCTTGGGTCCAGGGGAACCGAACACCGGGGAGCTGTTTTTT.